These 13 T cell receptor beta chains came from one sample sequenced in a study of blood T cell repertoires in COVID-19. Profiling relied on immunoSEQ multiplex PCR, and the TCRdb table lists in-frame clones only, not all of them. The sample consists of about 170,000 clones, approximately 91% of them appearing once. What was sequenced was peripheral blood. The receptors derive from a man aged 18 to 35 with COVID-19, enrolled during active disease.

This clone appeared a single time. The genes are TRBV20-1 and TRBJ1-2; no reliable D call. V gave up 5 bases and J gave up 1 base, with 5 bases separating them. Per germline, CDR1 DFQATT and CDR2 SNEGSKA (reference sequence). The CDR3 has 11 residues. CDR3 bases: TGCAGTGCTCCCGTTAACTATGGCTACACCTTC. Translation gives CSAPVNYGYTF.

The chain has TRBV15 and TRBJ1-2; 10 bases are a match to TRBD1. J lost 3 bases, V lost 0 bases, and 13 bases had no gene match. This CDR3 region has 19 residues. The germline V gene encodes CDR1 LNHNV and CDR2 YYDKDF (reference sequence). The CDR3 is CATSREGKGQGPLDYGYTF. For the CDR3, the DNA is TGTGCCACCAGCAGAGAGGGCAAGGGACAGGGGCCCTTGGACTATGGCTACACCTTC.

This sequence joins TRBV7-9 and TRBJ2-3; D is possibly TRBD2 (6 bases). V shed 4 bases and J shed 2 bases, with 16 bases lying between them. CDR1 is SEHNR and CDR2 is FQNEAQ in the germline V gene (reference sequence). This CDR3 contains 16 residues. The CDR3 DNA sequence: TGTGCCAGCAGCTCCGGGATAGCGGCCTTCACAGATACGCAGTATTTT. It encodes CASSSGIAAFTDTQYF.

The chain carries TRBV29-1 and TRBJ2-7; possibly TRBD1 for D (6 bases). CDR1 is SQVTM and CDR2 is ANQGSEA in the germline V gene. Trimming left V 1 base short and J 3 bases short, with 7 bases between. CDR3 length equals 12 residues. The CDR3 here is CSVEGRGYEQYF. The CDR3 nucleotides are TGCAGCGTTGAAGGCAGGGGCTACGAGCAGTACTTC.

The chain uses TRBV27 and TRBJ1-1; D possibly corresponds to TRBD1 (5 bases). CDR3 size: 13 residues. V dropped 5 bases and J dropped 0 bases, with 7 bases sitting between them. Per germline, CDR1 MNHEY and CDR2 SMNVEV (reference sequence). This CDR3 reads CASSGGLNTEAFF. The DNA for the CDR3 is TGTGCCAGCAGTGGGGGGTTGAACACTGAAGCTTTCTTT.

The V call is TRBV24-1, the J call TRBJ2-2, with 8 bases aligning to TRBD1. The germline V gene has CDR1 KGHDR and CDR2 SFDVKD. Germline trimming cut 2 bases from V and 3 bases from J; bases unmatched to any gene: 1. This CDR3 comprises 15 residues. The CDR3 coding sequence is TGTGCCACCAGTGATTCGGGACAGGACACCGGGGAGCTGTTTTTT. Protein: CATSDSGQDTGELFF.

This chain joins TRBV27 and TRBJ1-2; 9 bases fit TRBD1. The CDR3 runs to 15 residues. The junction had 5 bases not matched to a gene; V was cut back by 6 bases and J by 0 bases. The germline V gene has CDR1 MNHEY and CDR2 SMNVEV (reference sequence). In DNA, the CDR3 is TGTGCCAGCAGAACAGGGGGCTCTACTAACTATGGCTACACCTTC. Residues: CASRTGGSTNYGYTF.

The rearrangement joins TRBV19 to TRBJ1-1, with D possibly being TRBD1 (5 bases). The CDR3 loop spans 15 amino acids. Germline V gene lookup returns CDR1 LNHDA and CDR2 SQIVND (reference sequence). Trimming pared 7 bases from V and 4 bases from J, leaving 19 bases between. The DNA of the CDR3 is TGTGCCAGTAAGTCGGAACGGGGGAGGGCCACTGAAGCTTTCTTT. Amino acids: CASKSERGRATEAFF.

V and J are TRBV19 and TRBJ1-3; D gene ambiguous. Trimming shortened V by 6 bases and J by 0 bases, and 12 bases separated the two germline ends. Germline V CDR1 and CDR2: LNHDA, SQIVND (reference sequence). The CDR3 is made up of 15 amino acids. The CDR3 region has the DNA TGTGCCAGTAGGCAGTTTTCGTCCTCTGGAAACACCATATATTTT. It specifies CASRQFSSSGNTIYF.

V usage is TRBV11-2 and J usage is TRBJ1-3; no clear D gene. The V and J ends lost 10 bases and 1 base respectively, with 17 bases between them. Germline CDR1 SGHAT, CDR2 FQNNGV. CDR3 length: 15 amino acids. CDR3 nucleotide sequence: TGTGCCACTCGCGGCCCGGCGGGATCTGGAAACACCATATATTTT. This codes for CATRGPAGSGNTIYF.

This chain links TRBV28 with TRBJ1-5; D not resolved. The germline V and J ends were trimmed by 3 bases and 0 bases, with 9 bases remaining between them. This CDR3 is built from 15 residues. Germline V gene lookup returns CDR1 MDHEN and CDR2 SYDVKM. CDR3 in DNA: TGTGCCAGCAGTTTTTCCGGTTATAGCAATCAGCCCCAGCATTTT. Protein sequence: CASSFSGYSNQPQHF. Filled out from reference TRBV28 and TRBJ1-5, the complete variable domain reads DVKVTQSSRYLVKRTGEKVFLECVQDMDHENMFWYRQDPGLGLRLIYFSYDVKMKEKGDIPEGYSVSREKKERFSLILESASTNQTSMYLCASSFSGYSNQPQHFGDGTRLSIL.

J is TRBJ2-3 and V is TRBV4-3; TRBD2 agrees at 11 bases. Germline lookup yields CDR1 LGHNA and CDR2 YSLEER. This CDR3 has 16 residues. J lost 8 bases, V lost 0 bases, and 7 bases had no gene match. The CDR3 spells CASSQDFLAGGGTQYF. The CDR3 DNA sequence: TGCGCCAGCAGCCAAGACTTCCTAGCGGGAGGAGGTACGCAGTATTTT.

The rearrangement uses TRBV10-3 and TRBJ2-3; tentative D call: TRBD1 (5 bases). Germline V gene lookup returns CDR1 ENHRY and CDR2 SYGVKD. The CDR3 loop spans 17 amino acids. V lost 4 bases to trimming and J lost 3 bases, with 20 bases between them. DNA of the CDR3: TGTGCCATCAGTGGCGGTTCAACCCTAAGGGGAACAGATACGCAGTATTTT. Protein sequence: CAISGGSTLRGTDTQYF.